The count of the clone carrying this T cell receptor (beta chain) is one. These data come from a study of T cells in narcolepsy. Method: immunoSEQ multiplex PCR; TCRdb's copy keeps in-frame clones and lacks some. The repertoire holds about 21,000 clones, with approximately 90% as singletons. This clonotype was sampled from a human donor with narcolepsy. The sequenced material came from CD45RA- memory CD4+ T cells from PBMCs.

The CDR3 protein is CASSLSTGGYGYTF. DNA of the CDR3: TGTGCCAGCAGTTTATCGACAGGGGGGTATGGCTACACCTTC. The genes are TRBV27 and TRBJ1-2; 9 bases fit TRBD1. The V gene end was trimmed by 0 bases and the J gene end by 5 bases; junction bases not matched to a gene: 1. The germline gives CDR1 MNHEY, CDR2 SMNVEV (reference sequence). This CDR3 spans 14 amino acids.